The rows below give T cell receptor beta chains drawn from one sample of a study of blood T cell repertoires in COVID-19. This table comes from immunoSEQ multiplex PCR, and its TCRdb copy is limited to in-frame clones, with some not included. The sample lists about 130,000 clones, 81% seen once, with 8.4% in the top ten. Input material: peripheral blood. All receptors come from a woman in her sixties or seventies with active or convalescent COVID-19. CDR3s include the opening cysteine and the closing phenylalanine or tryptophan. D genes are given only for firm matches. Expanded clones are given a class, and other clones once, few, many or no size at all.

clone_size	v_call	d_call	j_call	cdr3_nt	cdr3_aa
once	TRBV30	-	TRBJ2-2	TGTGCCTGGAGCGGCGTAAGCGGAGTAACCGGGGAGCTGTTTTTT	CAWSGVSGVTGELFF
-	TRBV29-1	TRBD1	TRBJ1-1	TGCAGCGTTTTCCCCACCGGGACAGCCACTGAAGCTTTCTTT	CSVFPTGTATEAFF
-	TRBV18	-	TRBJ2-1	TGTGCCAGCAAACCTACTAGTTACAATGAGCAGTTCTTC	CASKPTSYNEQFF
once	TRBV28	TRBD1	TRBJ1-2	TGTGCCAGCAGCGACAGGGAACAAGGCAGCTACACCTTC	CASSDREQGSYTF
-	TRBV6-2/TRBV6-3	TRBD1	TRBJ1-1	TGTGCCAGCAGTCAGGGGGGCGTCCCCCGGAACACTGAAGCTTTCTTT	CASSQGGVPRNTEAFF
-	TRBV7-2	-	TRBJ2-1	TGTGCCAGCAGCTACACCGCGGCGTCTGAGCAGTTCTTC	CASSYTAASEQFF
-	TRBV5-6	TRBD2	TRBJ2-3	TGTGCCAGCAGCCCTCGACTAGCGGGAGTTGTCGGGGCCTCGCAGTATTTT	CASSPRLAGVVGASQYF
-	TRBV19	TRBD2	TRBJ2-5	TGTGCCAGTAGGGCTAGCGGGGGGGCGGGGGAGACCCAGTACTTC	CASRASGGAGETQYF
-	TRBV6-1	-	TRBJ1-6	TGTGCCAGCAGTGAATCAGGTCTCTATAATTCACCCCTCCACTTT	CASSESGLYNSPLHF
-	TRBV27	-	TRBJ1-6	TGTGCCAGCAGTACACAGGGTGGGTCCTATAATTCACCCCTCCACTTT	CASSTQGGSYNSPLHF
once	TRBV7-9	-	TRBJ1-2	TGTGCCAGCAGCTTTTTCGACAGCGGGTACTATGGCTACACCTTC	CASSFFDSGYYGYTF
-	TRBV9	TRBD1	TRBJ1-3	TGTGCCAGCGCGCGGGGACAGGCCTCTGGAAACACCATATATTTT	CASARGQASGNTIYF
-	TRBV9	-	TRBJ1-3	TGTGCCAGCAGCCCGAGGGGAAACACCATATATTTT	CASSPRGNTIYF
-	TRBV21-1	-	TRBJ1-6	TGTGCCAGCAGCGCCTGTGGACAGGGGAGGCGTAATTCACCCCTCCACTTT	CASSACGQGRRNSPLHF
few	TRBV5-1	-	TRBJ1-1	TGCGCCAGCAGCTTTTCCCAGGGATGGGCTGAAGCTTTCTTT	CASSFSQGWAEAFF
-	TRBV28	-	TRBJ1-2	TGTGCCAGCAGTTTGGGGCAGAGAAACTATGGCTACACCTTC	CASSLGQRNYGYTF
-	TRBV27	TRBD1	TRBJ2-1	TGTGCCAGCAGTGGGACAGGGGGTTACAATGAGCAGTTCTTC	CASSGTGGYNEQFF
few	TRBV19	TRBD1	TRBJ1-1	TGTGCCAGTAGTTTCTCCCAGGACAGGAGGGCTTTCTTT	CASSFSQDRRAFF
-	TRBV5-4	TRBD2	TRBJ2-1	TGTGCCAGCAGCTTCGGGGGGTCTAGCGGGAGCCCCTTGAATGAGCAGTTCTTC	CASSFGGSSGSPLNEQFF
-	TRBV6-1	-	TRBJ1-2	TGTGCCAGCAGTGATCTGGCTGGAGGGTATGGCTACACCTTC	CASSDLAGGYGYTF
once	TRBV19	TRBD1	TRBJ2-5	TGTGCCAGTAGTCTTACAGGGGGCTGGGAGACCCAGTACTTC	CASSLTGGWETQYF
-	TRBV30	-	TRBJ2-3	TGTGCCTGGAGCCCCGGGAGAAGCACAGATACGCAGTATTTT	CAWSPGRSTDTQYF
-	TRBV19	TRBD1	TRBJ1-5	TGTGCCAGTACTCCATTCCACAGGGGCGGACAGCCCCAGCATTTT	CASTPFHRGGQPQHF
-	TRBV28	-	TRBJ1-3	TGTGCCAGCAGTTCCCCCCCTCAGGGCCCCTCTGGAAACACCATATATTTT	CASSSPPQGPSGNTIYF
-	TRBV5-1	-	TRBJ2-3	TGCGCCAGCAGCGGGGGGTCGGCCACAGATACGCAGTATTTT	CASSGGSATDTQYF
once	TRBV2	-	TRBJ2-2	TGTGCCAGCAACAGTGATCGGAACACCGGGGAGCTGTTTTTT	CASNSDRNTGELFF
-	TRBV28	-	TRBJ2-6	TGTGCCAGCAGCCCCAGGGGGGCCGATCGTGCCAACGTCCTGACTTTC	CASSPRGADRANVLTF
-	TRBV19	-	TRBJ1-1	TGTGCCAGTAGTTTTATCCAGGGGAACACTGAAGCTTTCTTT	CASSFIQGNTEAFF
-	TRBV7-2	-	TRBJ1-4	TGTGCCAGCAGCCCCAGAATTGCAGGGACAACTAATGAAAAACTGTTTTTT	CASSPRIAGTTNEKLFF
once	TRBV24-1	TRBD2	TRBJ2-1	TGTGCCACCAGTGATTTCATCGGGAGGGCCTCAAATGAGCAGTTCTTC	CATSDFIGRASNEQFF
-	TRBV7-9	-	TRBJ1-5	TGTGCCAGCAGCTTAGGTGACTGGAAGGGCAATCAGCCCCAGCATTTT	CASSLGDWKGNQPQHF
-	TRBV3-1/TRBV3-2	-	TRBJ1-2	TGTGCCAGCAGCCAAGATTTCACAGGGTCCTCTAACTATGGCTACACCTTC	CASSQDFTGSSNYGYTF
-	TRBV6-5	-	TRBJ2-5	TGTGCCAGCAGTTACCTAGACAGAATTGAAGAGACCCAGTACTTC	CASSYLDRIEETQYF
-	TRBV29-1	TRBD1	TRBJ1-5	TGCAGGGACAGGGAAGATCAGCCCCAGCATTTT	CRDREDQPQHF
-	TRBV4-2	-	TRBJ1-1	TGTGCCAGCAGCCAGGTCACGGGGGACACTGAAGCTTTCTTT	CASSQVTGDTEAFF
-	TRBV11-2	-	TRBJ2-3	TGTGCCAGCAGCTCCCCTTTCCGGGGGAGTACAGATACGCAGTATTTT	CASSSPFRGSTDTQYF
-	TRBV6-5	-	TRBJ1-1	TGTGCCAGCAGTTACTCCGGAGGCACTGAAGCTTTCTTT	CASSYSGGTEAFF
few	TRBV6-5	-	TRBJ1-2	TGTGCCAGCAGTTACGGGGAGGGCTATGGCTACACCTTC	CASSYGEGYGYTF
-	TRBV28	-	TRBJ2-7	TGTGCCAGCATTGGAGCCGAGACAGGTACCTACGAGCAGTACTTC	CASIGAETGTYEQYF
-	TRBV27	TRBD1	TRBJ2-3	TGTGCCAGCAGTTCGGACAGGGGAACAGATACGCAGTATTTT	CASSSDRGTDTQYF
-	TRBV6-2/TRBV6-3	TRBD2	TRBJ2-1	TGTGCCAGCAGCTTACTAGCGGGAGTCTACAATGAGCAGTTCTTC	CASSLLAGVYNEQFF
once	TRBV14	-	TRBJ1-2	TGTGCCAGCAGCATACAACAGGACTATGGCTACACCTTC	CASSIQQDYGYTF
-	TRBV6-5	-	TRBJ2-7	TGTGCCAGCAGTTACTCGCGCGGTCTACAAACCTACGAGCAGTACTTC	CASSYSRGLQTYEQYF
-	TRBV14	-	TRBJ2-2	TGTGCCTCGAGCAAGGGAGGTAACACCGGGGAGCTGTTTTTT	CASSKGGNTGELFF
-	TRBV5-1	TRBD1	TRBJ2-1	TGCGCCAGCAGCTTCGGGACAGGGGTTTACAATGAGCAGTTCTTC	CASSFGTGVYNEQFF
-	TRBV3-1/TRBV3-2	TRBD2	TRBJ2-3	TGTGCCAGCCGTAAAGGGAGCGGGAGGAGCACAGATACGCAGTATTTT	CASRKGSGRSTDTQYF
-	TRBV6-5	TRBD1	TRBJ2-1	TGTGCCAGCAGGACCGGGACAGGGTTTTACAATGAGCAGTTCTTC	CASRTGTGFYNEQFF
-	TRBV2	TRBD1	TRBJ1-1	TGTGCCAGCAGTTTACAGGGGGTGAACACTGAAGCTTTCTTT	CASSLQGVNTEAFF
-	TRBV2	TRBD2	TRBJ2-1	TGTGCCAGCAGTGAAGAACTAGCGGGGGGCAAGAGTGAGCAGTTCTTC	CASSEELAGGKSEQFF
-	TRBV5-1	TRBD2	TRBJ2-3	TGCGCCAGCAGTTCAGTTTCGTATCGGGAGGGTGATACGCAGTATTTT	CASSSVSYREGDTQYF
-	TRBV24-1	-	TRBJ2-2	TGTGCCACCAGTGGAACTCGGGAATGGAGCACCGGGGAGCTGTTTTTT	CATSGTREWSTGELFF
-	TRBV5-4	-	TRBJ2-3	TGTGCCAGCAGCTATAAGACAGGGAGGAGGACAGATACGCAGTATTTT	CASSYKTGRRTDTQYF
-	TRBV5-1	-	TRBJ1-2	TGCGCCAGCAGCTTGGATTCAGGGCTGTATGGCTACACCTTC	CASSLDSGLYGYTF
-	TRBV14	TRBD2	TRBJ2-5	TGTGCCAGCAGCCAAATACGGACTAGCGGGCAAGAGACCCAGTACTTC	CASSQIRTSGQETQYF
once	TRBV6-5	TRBD1	TRBJ1-1	TGTGCCAGCAGTAGGACAGGTGTAGGCACTGAAGCTTTCTTT	CASSRTGVGTEAFF
-	TRBV28	-	TRBJ1-4	TGTGCCAGCAGTGGGGGCAGGATGACTAATGAAAAACTGTTTTTT	CASSGGRMTNEKLFF
-	TRBV7-8	TRBD1	TRBJ1-1	TGTGCCAGCAGCAAAACGACAGGGGGTACTGAAGCTTTCTTT	CASSKTTGGTEAFF
-	TRBV30	-	TRBJ1-1	TGTGCCTGGACCCTCCCGTGGAGGGAAGCTTTCTTT	CAWTLPWREAFF
-	TRBV28	TRBD1	TRBJ1-2	TGTGCCAGCAGATCGGGACAGGGCTACGTCTATGGCTACACCTTC	CASRSGQGYVYGYTF
once	TRBV29-1	-	TRBJ2-7	TGCAGCGTTGCTGGGACTGGTTTCTTGGAGCAGTACTTC	CSVAGTGFLEQYF